This T cell receptor (beta chain) was recorded in a study of glioma-infiltrating T cells after dendritic cell vaccination. Method: immunoSEQ multiplex PCR; TCRdb's copy keeps in-frame clones and lacks some. The sample carries fewer than 95,000 clones, around 85% recorded once. This clone appeared a single time. There are 15 residues in the CDR3. The V end was cut by 5 bases, the J end by 1 base, with 13 bases between. Germline loops: CDR1 MNHEY, CDR2 SVGAGI. Time point meaning: after dendritic cell vaccination, including at tumor progression/relapse. The sample here was blood, taken after dendritic cell vaccination. The genes are TRBV6-5 and TRBJ2-3; weak D call: TRBD1 (5 bases). The sequence was collected from a human donor with glioblastoma. The CDR3 DNA reads as TGTGCCAGCAGTGCCCAGGGCAGTGGCACAGATACGCAGTATTTT. It specifies CASSAQGSGTDTQYF.